The 27 T cell receptor beta chains given below trace back to one sample, sequenced in a study of human T cells and chemical hapten exposure. TCRdb reprocessed the RACE reads via MiXCR and lists one record per CDR3 protein. The data show around 39,000 distinct CDR3 sequences, approximately 6.3% seen once. The time point denotes: patch test 1, 2 weeks after DPC sensitization. Treatment reported: therapeutic diphenylcyclopropenone sensitization with weekly scalp DPC. Unfractionated whole blood yielded total RNA. Sequences were derived from whole blood, sampled in connection with sensitization to the hapten diphenylcyclopropenone (DPC). These receptors came from a woman aged 30 to 39 with alopecia areata. Some clones in this sample may be carry-over from other donors' samples.

The rearrangement uses TRBV5-1 and TRBJ1-5, with 10 bases lining up with TRBD1. The trim removed 4 bases at V and 5 bases at J, leaving 6 bases unmatched. Germline V gene lookup returns CDR1 SGHRS and CDR2 YFSETQ. This CDR3 spans 15 amino acids. CDR3 nucleotides: TGCGCCAGCAGCCCGGGACAGGGGAGGGATCAGCCCCAGCATTTT. This sequence encodes CASSPGQGRDQPQHF.

This clonotype was detected many times. CDR3 amino acids: CASSREPGLVSFF. The CDR3 nucleotides are TGTGCCAGCAGCCGCGAGCCCGGGCTGGTTTCGTTCTTC. V gene TRBV7-3 combines with J gene TRBJ2-1; D uncertain. Germline V gives CDR1 SGHTA, CDR2 FQGTGA. The CDR3 consists of 13 residues. Trimming took off 5 bases at V and 15 bases at J, with 20 bases between the two ends. Filled out from reference TRBV7-3 and TRBJ2-1, the complete variable domain reads GAGVSQTPSNKVTEKGKYVELRCDPISGHTALYWYRQSLGQGPEFLIYFQGTGAADDSGLPNDRFFAVRPEGSVSTLKIQRTERGDSAVYLCASSREPGLVSFFGPGTRLTVL.

The chain carries TRBV12-3 or TRBV12-4 and TRBJ1-2; D might be TRBD1 (5 bases). V lost 6 bases and J lost 6, with 17 bases in between. This CDR3 comprises 14 residues. The CDR3 DNA sequence: TGTGCCAGCAGATCCCCCCAGGGCAGGGATGGCTACACCTTC. Its translation: CASRSPQGRDGYTF.

This clonotype was observed many times. The chain employs TRBV6-6 and TRBJ1-4, with 7 nucleotides matching TRBD1. The CDR3 covers 14 residues. Trimming at V came to 4 bases and at J to 8 bases, leaving 7 bases not matched to a gene. Germline lookup yields CDR1 MNHNY and CDR2 SVGAGI (reference sequence). The CDR3 is CASSSATGLEKLFF. In DNA form, the CDR3 reads TGTGCCAGCAGTTCCGCGACAGGGTTGGAAAAACTGTTTTTT.

This clonotype showed up many times. The rearrangement uses TRBV20-1 and TRBJ1-1; the match to TRBD1 covers 11 bases. Trimming cost V 4 bases and J 6 bases; bases outside gene matches: 10. This CDR3 is 15 amino acids long. Germline values: CDR1 DFQATT, CDR2 SNEGSKA (reference sequence). The CDR3 spells CSANGQGALLAEAFF. The DNA for the CDR3 is TGCAGTGCTAACGGACAGGGGGCGCTTCTTGCTGAAGCTTTCTTT.

In the case of this clonotype: Since a much larger clone is just one base distant, this may be a read error. The chain joins TRBV3-1 to TRBJ2-1; 9 bases are shared with TRBD2. This CDR3 region has 16 residues. The trim removed 4 bases at V and 7 bases at J, leaving 11 bases unmatched. Germline V gives CDR1 LGHDT, CDR2 YNNKEL (reference sequence). CDR3 in DNA: TGTGCCAGCAGCCCCGTAACGGGCCTAGCGGGGAATGAGCAGTTCTTC. As protein: CASSPVTGLAGNEQFF.

This CDR3 reads CASTRGQAFSGNTIYF. Here the CDR3 DNA reads TGTGCCAGCACCCGGGGGCAGGCCTTCTCTGGAAACACCATATATTTT. The rearrangement links TRBV12-3 or TRBV12-4 to TRBJ1-3; D might be TRBD1 (6 bases). The CDR3 contains 16 residues. V was trimmed by 7 bases and J by 0 bases, leaving 16 bases between them.

This chain joins TRBV21-1 and TRBJ1-5. TRBV21-1 is classified as a pseudogene. The CDR3 length is 14 residues. CDR3 bases: TGTGCCAGCAGCAAATCCCAGGGAGGTCAGCCCCAGCATTTT. It codes for CASSKSQGGQPQHF.

This clonotype was seen at least ten times. The genes are TRBV6-5 and TRBJ1-2; possibly TRBD1 for D (5 bases). This CDR3 spans 15 amino acids. Trimming left V 6 bases short and J 4 bases short, with 18 bases between. CDR1 is MNHEY, CDR2 SVGAGI, per germline. The CDR3 spells CASSLYPRQIYGYTF. CDR3 DNA: TGTGCCAGCAGCCTCTACCCCCGACAGATCTATGGCTACACCTTC.

This clonotype appeared many times. The J gene is TRBJ2-3, the V gene TRBV7-9, with 11 bases matching TRBD2. CDR3 length: 16 amino acids. Trimming removed 5 bases from V and 5 bases from J; junction bases left unmatched: 9. Per the germline V gene, CDR1 is SEHNR and CDR2 is FQNEAQ (reference sequence). DNA of the CDR3: TGTGCCAGCAGCATTTTAGCGGGGGGGCCCGAAGATACGCAGTATTTT. It translates to CASSILAGGPEDTQYF.

The V gene is TRBV5-5, the J gene TRBJ1-6; 9 positions agree with TRBD1. V lost 0 bases to trimming and J lost 7 bases; unmatched junction nucleotides: 5. CDR1 SGHKS and CDR2 YYEKEE come from the germline V gene (reference sequence). CDR3 size: 16 residues. CDR3 protein: CASSLVAGQGNSPLHF. CDR3 bases: TGTGCCAGCAGCTTGGTCGCGGGACAGGGAAATTCACCCCTCCACTTT. The variable domain in full, with the rest retrieved from reference TRBV5-5 and TRBJ1-6, is DAGVTQSPTHLIKTRGQQVTLRCSPISGHKSVSWYQQVLGQGPQFIFQYYEKEERGRGNFPDRFSARQFPNYSSELNVNALLLGDSALYLCASSLVAGQGNSPLHFGNGTRLTVT.

The chain combines TRBV29-1 with TRBJ2-3; 7 bases line up with TRBD2. Germline assignment: CDR1 SQVTM and CDR2 ANQGSEA. CDR3 length equals 15 residues. Unmatched junction bases numbered 13, after V lost 3 bases and J lost 7 bases. The CDR3 loop reads CSVDNSGGGVHTQYF. The CDR3 DNA reads as TGCAGCGTTGATAATTCTGGCGGGGGTGTCCATACGCAGTATTTT.

This chain links TRBV5-6 with TRBJ1-4, with TRBD1 as a possible D gene (6 bases). Germline CDR1 and CDR2: SGHDT and YYEEEE. Trimming removed 1 base from V and 5 bases from J, with 15 bases in between. The CDR3 covers 16 residues. CDR3 DNA sequence: TGTGCCAGCAGCTTGTTCTTATGGACAGCCAATGAAAAACTGTTTTTT. It specifies CASSLFLWTANEKLFF.

The J gene is TRBJ2-7, the V gene TRBV6-2 or TRBV6-3; a possible D gene is TRBD2 (6 bases). Trimming stripped 5 bases from V and 0 bases from J, with 20 bases between. This CDR3 has 17 amino acids. Germline CDR1 reads MNHEY; CDR2 reads SVGEGT. The CDR3 sequence is CASSESAGPESSYEQYF. CDR3 nucleotides: TGTGCCAGCAGTGAGAGCGCGGGGCCTGAGTCCTCCTACGAGCAGTACTTC.

This clonotype was counted ten times or more. This chain links TRBV28 with TRBJ1-5, with 7 bases identical to TRBD1. The CDR3 is made up of 15 amino acids. J was trimmed by 3 bases and V by 4 bases; bases with no gene match: 6. Per the germline V gene, CDR1 is MDHEN and CDR2 is SYDVKM. The CDR3 nucleotides read TGTGCCAGCAGTTCGAGGGACAGCCCCAATCAGCCCCAGCATTTT. It is translated as CASSSRDSPNQPQHF.

The rearrangement uses TRBV12-3 or TRBV12-4 and TRBJ1-6; 8 bases are a match to TRBD1. V shed 5 bases and J 9 bases; nucleotides not matched to a gene: 6. The CDR3 extends over 14 amino acids. The CDR3 coding sequence is TGTGCCAGCAGTCCGGACAGGGTAATTTCACCCCTCCACTTT. Its protein is CASSPDRVISPLHF.

The rearrangement links TRBV6-5 to TRBJ1-2; D is ambiguous. V was pared by 0 bases and J by 6 bases, with 17 bases between. The V gene's germline CDR1 is MNHEY and CDR2 SVGAGI. This CDR3 contains 16 residues. The chain's CDR3 is CASSYSRPTGMHGYTF. DNA of the CDR3: TGTGCCAGCAGTTACTCAAGGCCAACGGGGATGCATGGCTACACCTTC.

There are a few counts of this clonotype. The chain uses TRBV30 and TRBJ2-3, with 11 bases aligning to TRBD1. The CDR3 is made up of 15 amino acids. Germline CDR1 and CDR2: GTSNPN and SVGIG (reference sequence). Trimming took 1 base from V and 6 from J; bases not matched to a gene: 6. This CDR3 is CAWSEGQGGMDTQYF. DNA for the CDR3: TGTGCCTGGAGTGAGGGACAGGGGGGCATGGATACGCAGTATTTT.

This clonotype was seen more than once but under ten times. This rearrangement joins TRBV11-1 to TRBJ1-5; D not resolved. Germline V lookup: CDR1 SGHAT, CDR2 FQDESV (reference sequence). Trimming stripped 6 bases from V and 5 bases from J, with 11 bases between. The CDR3 extends over 13 amino acids. The CDR3 here is CASRSEYDQPQHF. CDR3 in DNA: TGTGCCAGCAGATCGGAATATGATCAGCCCCAGCATTTT.

This clonotype is classed as medium-sized. The chain joins TRBV5-4 to TRBJ1-1; TRBD1 agrees at 8 bases. Germline assignment: CDR1 SGHNT and CDR2 YYREEE (reference sequence). The CDR3 extends over 12 amino acids. The V gene end was trimmed by 3 bases and the J gene end by 7 bases; junction bases not matched to a gene: 2. The CDR3 here is CASSYRGFEAFF. In DNA, the CDR3 is TGTGCCAGCAGCTACAGGGGGTTTGAAGCTTTCTTT.

This clonotype appeared a few times. This rearrangement joins TRBV5-4 to TRBJ1-2; D is perhaps TRBD1 (5 bases). The V end was cut by 4 bases, the J end by 4 bases, with 14 bases between. Germline CDR1 reads SGHNT; CDR2 reads YYREEE (reference sequence). CDR3 length: 14 amino acids. CDR3: CASSPRAGIYGYTF. In DNA form, the CDR3 reads TGTGCCAGCAGCCCTAGGGCAGGGATCTATGGCTACACCTTC.

This clonotype occurred many times. This sequence joins TRBV20-1 and TRBJ1-6, with D perhaps matching TRBD1 (5 bases). V was pared by 0 bases and J by 8 bases, with 14 bases between. The CDR3 has 15 residues. Germline CDR1 DFQATT, CDR2 SNEGSKA (reference sequence). CDR3 protein: CSARDPVGGDSPLHF. The CDR3 nucleotides read TGCAGTGCTAGAGACCCCGTCGGGGGGGATTCACCCCTCCACTTT.

This clonotype showed up many times. This chain connects TRBV20-1 to TRBJ1-2; D not certain. CDR1 and CDR2 (germline): DFQATT, SNEGSKA (reference sequence). The CDR3 spans 11 residues. Trimming removed 1 base at V and 5 bases at J, with 5 bases between. This CDR3 reads CSARASYGYTF. For the CDR3, the DNA is TGCAGTGCTAGAGCCTCTTATGGCTACACCTTC.

At least ten counts were recorded for this clonotype. The chain has TRBV7-2 and TRBJ2-3; no clear D gene. V was pared by 5 bases and J by 6 bases, with 9 bases between. Germline CDR1 is SGHTA and CDR2 is FQGNSA. The CDR3 loop spans 12 amino acids. CDR3 coding DNA: TGTGCCAGCAGCCCCTTTCGGGATACGCAGTATTTT. It yields the protein CASSPFRDTQYF.

This clonotype was counted a few times. The genes are TRBV12-3 or TRBV12-4 and TRBJ1-6, with D unclear. The CDR3 covers 14 residues. V lost 1 base to trimming and J lost 8 bases, with 9 bases between them. CDR3 nucleotides: TGTGCCAGCAGTTTAGGGACGCGAGATTCACCCCTCCACTTT. This codes for CASSLGTRDSPLHF.

The table lists this clonotype with many counts. V usage is TRBV6-2 or TRBV6-3 and J usage is TRBJ2-2; 7 bases fit TRBD2. Trimming at V came to 3 bases and at J to 5 bases, leaving 18 bases not matched to a gene. Germline V gives CDR1 MNHEY, CDR2 SVGEGT. This CDR3 region has 19 residues. CDR3 DNA sequence: TGTGCCAGCAGTTATACGACATCCAGCGAGACTAGCAATACCGGGGAGCTGTTTTTT. This encodes CASSYTTSSETSNTGELFF.

In its sample, this clonotype was seen a few times. The genes are TRBV30 and TRBJ2-6; D might be TRBD2 (5 bases). Trimming stripped 8 bases from V and 3 bases from J, with 11 bases between. The germline V gene has CDR1 GTSNPN and CDR2 SVGIG (reference sequence). This CDR3 region has 13 residues. CDR3 residues: CARGSHGANVLTF. CDR3 nucleotides: TGTGCCCGGGGAAGCCATGGGGCCAACGTCCTGACTTTC.